This T cell receptor (beta chain) was captured in a study of identical twins. This clonotype was found a few times. TCRdb re-called the 5' RACE reads through MiXCR, storing one row per CDR3 protein. The repertoire holds approximately 690,000 distinct CDR3 sequences, with 5.5% to 6.5% as singletons. The CDR3 has 17 amino acids. The germline gives CDR1 LNHNV, CDR2 YYDKDF (reference sequence). V lost 6 bases and J lost 1; bases outside the gene matches: 10. This clonotype was sampled from a man between 18 and 35 years old in good health. The sample was naive T cells sorted from blood. V usage is TRBV15 and J usage is TRBJ2-4; the match to TRBD1 covers 9 bases. The CDR3 nucleotides read TGTGCCACCAGGAGGGACAGGGCATGGGAGGCCAAAAACATTCAGTACTTC. The encoded protein is CATRRDRAWEAKNIQYF.